Listed below are T cell receptor beta chains from one sample, sequenced in a study of T cell repertoires in cytomegalovirus infection. From the reads, TCRdb called clonotypes with MiXCR, one entry per CDR3 protein. This sample has roughly 600,000 distinct CDR3 sequences; 20% to 25% occur once, and the top ten carry 6.5% to 10%. What was sequenced was CD8+ T cells from PBMCs. All receptors come from a human donor in good health (CMV status not recorded). Some clones in this sample may be carry-over from other donors' samples. Each CDR3 is given with its conserved first and last residue. The D gene is left open where the match is weak. Size values are once, few and many counts, or a class for expanded clones, and some rows have none.

d_gene: NA
abundance: few
v_gene: TRBV2
j_gene: TRBJ1-1
CDR3aa: CAVHLNTEAFF
CDR3nt: TGTGCCGTACATCTGAACACTGAAGCTTTCTTT

d_gene: NA
abundance: many
v_gene: TRBV12-3/TRBV12-4
j_gene: TRBJ1-1
CDR3aa: CASLTGNTEAFF
CDR3nt: TGTGCCAGCTTGACAGGGAACACTGAAGCTTTCTTT

d_gene: TRBD2
abundance: NA
v_gene: TRBV29-1
j_gene: TRBJ2-2
CDR3aa: CSVMGSGGYTGELFF
CDR3nt: TGCAGCGTGATGGGTAGCGGGGGATACACCGGGGAGCTGTTTTTT

d_gene: TRBD1
abundance: few
v_gene: TRBV29-1
j_gene: TRBJ1-2
CDR3aa: CSVVGLGGGGYTF
CDR3nt: TGCAGCGTTGTGGGACTAGGGGGCGGCGGCTACACCTTC

d_gene: NA
abundance: once
v_gene: TRBV29-1
j_gene: TRBJ2-1
CDR3aa: CSVWGFRQVLNEQFF
CDR3nt: TGCAGCGTGTGGGGGTTTAGACAGGTTCTCAATGAGCAGTTCTTC

d_gene: TRBD2
abundance: many
v_gene: TRBV7-9
j_gene: TRBJ2-2
CDR3aa: CASSGRGRANSNTGELFF
CDR3nt: TGTGCCAGCAGCGGCCGTGGGAGGGCAAATTCGAACACCGGGGAGCTGTTTTTT

d_gene: NA
abundance: once
v_gene: TRBV19
j_gene: TRBJ1-1
CDR3aa: CASTMGRATEAFF
CDR3nt: TGTGCCAGTACCATGGGTAGGGCCACTGAAGCTTTCTTT

d_gene: TRBD2
abundance: NA
v_gene: TRBV9
j_gene: TRBJ2-7
CDR3aa: CASSVGEGTSGYEQYF
CDR3nt: TGTGCCAGCAGCGTAGGCGAAGGGACTAGCGGCTACGAGCAGTACTTC

d_gene: TRBD1
abundance: few
v_gene: TRBV4-1
j_gene: TRBJ1-6
CDR3aa: CASSQVGQAYNSPLHF
CDR3nt: TGCGCCAGCAGCCAAGTGGGACAGGCCTATAATTCACCCCTCCACTTT

d_gene: NA
abundance: NA
v_gene: TRBV4-1
j_gene: TRBJ2-1
CDR3aa: CASSQDPQGNEQFF
CDR3nt: TGCGCCAGCAGCCAAGATCCGCAGGGGAATGAGCAGTTCTTC

d_gene: TRBD2
abundance: few
v_gene: TRBV6-2/TRBV6-3
j_gene: TRBJ2-1
CDR3aa: CASKIAGSYNEQFF
CDR3nt: TGTGCCAGCAAGATAGCGGGGTCGTACAATGAGCAGTTCTTC

d_gene: NA
abundance: NA
v_gene: TRBV28
j_gene: TRBJ1-2
CDR3aa: CASSPHGGYTF
CDR3nt: TGTGCCAGCAGCCCCCATGGCGGCTACACCTTC

d_gene: TRBD1
abundance: few
v_gene: TRBV27
j_gene: TRBJ1-5
CDR3aa: CASSSNTRDSHQPQHF
CDR3nt: TGTGCCAGCAGTTCGAACACCCGGGACAGTCATCAGCCCCAGCATTTT

d_gene: NA
abundance: NA
v_gene: TRBV7-9
j_gene: TRBJ2-7
CDR3aa: CASSFGGTGREQYF
CDR3nt: TGTGCCAGCAGCTTCGGAGGTACGGGAAGGGAGCAGTACTTC

d_gene: NA
abundance: few
v_gene: TRBV29-1
j_gene: TRBJ1-2
CDR3aa: CSAGRVSGGYTF
CDR3nt: TGCAGCGCCGGACGGGTTTCGGGTGGCTACACCTTC

d_gene: TRBD1
abundance: NA
v_gene: TRBV7-2
j_gene: TRBJ2-1
CDR3aa: CASSADRAGEQFF
CDR3nt: TGTGCCAGCAGCGCCGACAGGGCGGGTGAGCAGTTCTTC

d_gene: NA
abundance: NA
v_gene: TRBV28
j_gene: TRBJ2-1
CDR3aa: CASSGAAGVKTDWDYNEQFF
CDR3nt: TGTGCCAGCAGCGGGGCCGCTGGGGTCAAAACAGATTGGGACTACAATGAGCAGTTCTTC

d_gene: TRBD2
abundance: many
v_gene: TRBV7-2
j_gene: TRBJ2-1
CDR3aa: CASGRGGHNEQFF
CDR3nt: TGTGCCAGCGGCCGGGGGGGGCACAATGAGCAGTTCTTC

d_gene: NA
abundance: few
v_gene: TRBV4-3
j_gene: TRBJ1-1
CDR3aa: CASGRSRNTEAFF
CDR3nt: TGCGCCAGCGGAAGATCCCGAAACACTGAAGCTTTCTTT

d_gene: NA
abundance: many
v_gene: TRBV7-3
j_gene: TRBJ2-3
CDR3aa: CASSLRDHTQYF
CDR3nt: TGTGCCAGCAGCTTAAGGGACCATACGCAGTATTTT

d_gene: TRBD1
abundance: NA
v_gene: TRBV29-1
j_gene: TRBJ1-2
CDR3aa: CSVVTGEFYGYTF
CDR3nt: TGCAGCGTTGTTACAGGGGAGTTTTACGGCTACACCTTC

d_gene: NA
abundance: few
v_gene: TRBV20-1
j_gene: TRBJ1-4
CDR3aa: CSARDTWDPNEKLFF
CDR3nt: TGCAGTGCCAGAGATACATGGGATCCTAATGAAAAACTGTTTTTT

d_gene: NA
abundance: NA
v_gene: TRBV20-1
j_gene: TRBJ1-3
CDR3aa: CSARPNERNTIYF
CDR3nt: TGCAGTGCTAGACCTAACGAGAGAAACACCATATATTTT

d_gene: TRBD1
abundance: NA
v_gene: TRBV10-2
j_gene: TRBJ2-5
CDR3aa: CASLNRGEETQYF
CDR3nt: TGCGCCAGCCTGAACAGGGGGGAGGAGACCCAGTACTTC

d_gene: NA
abundance: few
v_gene: TRBV12-3/TRBV12-4
j_gene: TRBJ2-5
CDR3aa: CASSLSSGVAGQRETQYF
CDR3nt: TGTGCCAGCAGTTTATCATCAGGGGTCGCGGGACAAAGGGAGACCCAGTACTTC

d_gene: TRBD1
abundance: NA
v_gene: TRBV20-1
j_gene: TRBJ1-1
CDR3aa: CRAGQGTEAFF
CDR3nt: TGCAGGGCAGGACAGGGCACTGAAGCTTTCTTT

d_gene: NA
abundance: many
v_gene: TRBV10-3
j_gene: TRBJ2-2
CDR3aa: CAISEALQGNTGELFF
CDR3nt: TGTGCCATCAGTGAGGCTTTACAGGGTAACACCGGGGAGCTGTTTTTT

d_gene: NA
abundance: NA
v_gene: TRBV7-9
j_gene: TRBJ1-6
CDR3aa: CASSAGQLNSPLHF
CDR3nt: TGTGCCAGCAGCGCCGGACAGCTTAATTCACCCCTCCACTTT

d_gene: NA
abundance: few
v_gene: TRBV25-1
j_gene: TRBJ2-3
CDR3aa: CASSEYGGASLDTQYF
CDR3nt: TGTGCCAGCAGTGAATATGGGGGGGCATCCTTGGATACGCAGTATTTT

d_gene: NA
abundance: NA
v_gene: TRBV27
j_gene: TRBJ2-1
CDR3aa: CASSFLSWNEQFF
CDR3nt: TGTGCCAGCAGTTTCCTTTCATGGAATGAGCAGTTCTTC

d_gene: TRBD1
abundance: NA
v_gene: TRBV5-5
j_gene: TRBJ2-3
CDR3aa: CASSFRDSRTRDTQYF
CDR3nt: TGTGCCAGCAGCTTCCGGGACAGCCGAACCCGGGATACGCAGTATTTT

d_gene: NA
abundance: NA
v_gene: TRBV5-4
j_gene: TRBJ1-1
CDR3aa: CASSLGGMPRGGDTEAFF
CDR3nt: TGTGCCAGCAGCTTGGGAGGGATGCCCCGCGGTGGGGACACTGAAGCTTTCTTT

d_gene: TRBD1
abundance: few
v_gene: TRBV12-3/TRBV12-4
j_gene: TRBJ1-5
CDR3aa: CASSTTGEENQPQHF
CDR3nt: TGTGCCAGCAGCACTACAGGGGAAGAGAATCAGCCCCAGCATTTT

d_gene: NA
abundance: few
v_gene: TRBV7-9
j_gene: TRBJ2-3
CDR3aa: CASSYQKLGTDTQYF
CDR3nt: TGTGCCAGCAGCTATCAGAAACTTGGCACAGATACGCAGTATTTT

d_gene: TRBD2
abundance: NA
v_gene: TRBV7-6
j_gene: TRBJ2-1
CDR3aa: CASSLRTSGGNEQFF
CDR3nt: TGTGCCAGCAGCTTGAGGACTAGCGGAGGCAATGAGCAGTTCTTC

d_gene: TRBD2
abundance: NA
v_gene: TRBV7-9
j_gene: TRBJ2-7
CDR3aa: CASSPLAGGPYEQYF
CDR3nt: TGTGCCAGCAGCCCTCTAGCGGGGGGCCCCTACGAGCAGTACTTC

d_gene: NA
abundance: few
v_gene: TRBV6-6
j_gene: TRBJ2-4
CDR3aa: CASSAPTVSKNIQYF
CDR3nt: TGTGCCAGCAGTGCCCCGACAGTTAGCAAAAACATTCAGTACTTC

d_gene: NA
abundance: few
v_gene: TRBV10-3
j_gene: TRBJ2-1
CDR3aa: CAISGSYNEQFF
CDR3nt: TGTGCCATCAGTGGCTCCTACAATGAGCAGTTCTTC

d_gene: TRBD1
abundance: few
v_gene: TRBV7-9
j_gene: TRBJ1-1
CDR3aa: CASSPAGGRGHQNTEAFF
CDR3nt: TGTGCCAGCAGCCCCGCAGGCGGGAGGGGGCATCAGAACACTGAAGCTTTCTTT

d_gene: NA
abundance: NA
v_gene: TRBV12-5
j_gene: TRBJ2-2
CDR3aa: CARERKTGELFF
CDR3nt: TGTGCTAGGGAGAGGAAGACCGGGGAGCTGTTTTTT

d_gene: TRBD2
abundance: many
v_gene: TRBV28
j_gene: TRBJ2-5
CDR3aa: CASSFYTGTSGEETQYF
CDR3nt: TGTGCCAGCAGCTTCTATACCGGGACTAGCGGGGAAGAGACCCAGTACTTC

d_gene: TRBD2
abundance: NA
v_gene: TRBV10-3
j_gene: TRBJ2-1
CDR3aa: CAISVDLAGAFPEQFF
CDR3nt: TGTGCCATCAGTGTCGACCTAGCGGGGGCCTTCCCGGAGCAGTTCTTC

d_gene: TRBD1
abundance: few
v_gene: TRBV12-3/TRBV12-4
j_gene: TRBJ1-1
CDR3aa: CASSLAHDVTGGSAEAFF
CDR3nt: TGTGCCAGCAGTTTAGCGCACGACGTTACAGGGGGGTCCGCTGAAGCTTTCTTT

d_gene: TRBD2
abundance: many
v_gene: TRBV12-5
j_gene: TRBJ2-1
CDR3aa: CASGWTSGDSSNEQFF
CDR3nt: TGTGCTAGTGGTTGGACTAGCGGGGACTCCTCCAATGAGCAGTTCTTC

d_gene: NA
abundance: few
v_gene: TRBV7-9
j_gene: TRBJ1-1
CDR3aa: CASYRVGNTEAFF
CDR3nt: TGTGCCAGCTACAGGGTGGGGAACACTGAAGCTTTCTTT

d_gene: NA
abundance: NA
v_gene: TRBV5-6
j_gene: TRBJ2-1
CDR3aa: CASSSPFPRQEDSYNEQFF
CDR3nt: TGTGCCAGCAGCTCCCCCTTCCCTCGACAGGAAGACTCCTACAATGAGCAGTTCTTC

d_gene: NA
abundance: few
v_gene: TRBV6-1
j_gene: TRBJ2-3
CDR3aa: CASRLWQGSTDTQYF
CDR3nt: TGTGCCAGCAGGTTGTGGCAGGGGTCGACAGATACGCAGTATTTT

d_gene: TRBD1
abundance: few
v_gene: TRBV29-1
j_gene: TRBJ2-7
CDR3aa: CSVEDTQGARNEQYF
CDR3nt: TGCAGCGTTGAAGATACACAGGGGGCGCGCAACGAGCAGTACTTC

d_gene: TRBD1
abundance: few
v_gene: TRBV14
j_gene: TRBJ2-5
CDR3aa: CASRQTGESQETQYF
CDR3nt: TGTGCCAGCAGGCAGACAGGGGAATCACAAGAGACCCAGTACTTC

d_gene: NA
abundance: NA
v_gene: TRBV20-1
j_gene: TRBJ2-5
CDR3aa: CSARLPPTEAHRETQYF
CDR3nt: TGCAGTGCTAGACTACCCCCGACGGAAGCCCATAGGGAGACCCAGTACTTC

d_gene: NA
abundance: few
v_gene: TRBV19
j_gene: TRBJ2-1
CDR3aa: CASSIDLGESYNEQFF
CDR3nt: TGTGCCAGTAGTATAGATCTGGGAGAATCCTACAATGAGCAGTTCTTC

d_gene: NA
abundance: few
v_gene: TRBV29-1
j_gene: TRBJ1-1
CDR3aa: CSVEDGQGITEAFF
CDR3nt: TGCAGCGTTGAAGATGGCCAGGGGATCACTGAAGCTTTCTTT

d_gene: TRBD2
abundance: few
v_gene: TRBV29-1
j_gene: TRBJ2-7
CDR3aa: CSVEKLAGGLYEQYF
CDR3nt: TGCAGCGTTGAAAAACTAGCGGGGGGCTTATACGAGCAGTACTTC

d_gene: TRBD2
abundance: NA
v_gene: TRBV7-6
j_gene: TRBJ2-3
CDR3aa: CASSLNSGGRVDTQYF
CDR3nt: TGTGCCAGCAGCTTAAATAGCGGGGGGCGGGTAGATACGCAGTATTTT

d_gene: NA
abundance: many
v_gene: TRBV6-6
j_gene: TRBJ2-1
CDR3aa: CASDRSSYNEQFF
CDR3nt: TGTGCCAGCGACAGGAGCTCCTACAATGAGCAGTTCTTC